This TCR beta chain was recorded in a study of blood T cell repertoires in COVID-19. Across the whole study: Sample material is recorded as cDNA or gDNA derived from T cells, B-cell-depleted T cells, or PBMCs.

This CDR3 is 11 amino acids long. J was trimmed by 8 bases and V by 6 bases; bases with no gene match: 2. Methods used by the authors: Nucleated cell counts were estimated from reference gene primer amplification. Measured with immunoSEQ multiplex PCR; TCRdb has only the in-frame clones, and not every one. V and J calls and clone size are given by that table; D and trimming were obtained from the DNA. The sample consists of tens of thousands of clones, approximately 87% of them appearing once. This chain uses TRBV12-3 or TRBV12-4 with TRBJ1-2, with TRBD1 matching 8 bases. This receptor was identified in a woman aged 80 or older with acute or convalescent COVID-19. Sequenced sample: peripheral blood. DNA of the CDR3: TGTGCCAGCAGCGGACAGGGAGGCTACACCTTC. Translated, it gives CASSGQGGYTF.